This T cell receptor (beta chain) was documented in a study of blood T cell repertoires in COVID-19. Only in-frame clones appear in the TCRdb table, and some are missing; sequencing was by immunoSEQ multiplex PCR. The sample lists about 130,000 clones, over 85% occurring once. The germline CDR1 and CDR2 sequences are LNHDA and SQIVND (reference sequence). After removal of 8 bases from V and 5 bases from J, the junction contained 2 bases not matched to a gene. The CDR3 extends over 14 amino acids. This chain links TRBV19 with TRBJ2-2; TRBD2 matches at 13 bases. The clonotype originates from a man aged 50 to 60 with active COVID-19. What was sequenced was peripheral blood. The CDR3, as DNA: TGTGCCAGTGCGGGACTAGCGGGAACCGGGGAGCTGTTTTTT. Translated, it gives CASAGLAGTGELFF.